The clone carrying this T cell receptor beta chain occurred many times. Its antigen is still unknown. J lost 4 bases, V lost 1 base, and 2 bases had no gene match. CDR3 length equals 15 residues. The V gene's germline CDR1 is SGHTA and CDR2 FQGNSA. Synthesis of TCR cDNA relied on 5'RACE template switching, which attached a universal primer site and UMIs. TCRdb independently ran MiXCR on the 5' RACE reads; one entry per CDR3 protein. Of about 63,000 distinct CDR3 sequences listed, around 7.4% were seen once; the top ten hold 36%. This entry belongs to a study of T cells after yellow fever vaccination. Whole-study findings and limits: Only a small proportion of the clonotypes turned up in both the CD4 and the CD8 compartments, likely arising from convergent recombination. FACS-sorted repertoires could contain abundant clonotypes contaminating from the bulk population. Boosting was followed by the reappearance of most primary-vaccination clones (about 97% CD4, about 90% CD8).

The receptor's source is a man aged 30-40 years who received the YFV17D yellow fever vaccine. The sample consisted of CD8+ T cells sorted from PBMCs, taken 15 days after the yellow fever booster vaccination. V usage is TRBV7-2 and J usage is TRBJ2-1, with 9 bases matching TRBD2. CDR3 nucleotides: TGTGCCAGCAGCTTAGAACTAGCGGGTTACAATGAGCAGTTCTTC. It encodes CASSLELAGYNEQFF.